The rows below give T cell receptor beta chains drawn from one sample of a study of T-cell memory formation after mild COVID-19. TCRdb passed the 5' RACE reads through MiXCR, listing each CDR3 protein once. The table has 350,000 to 450,000 distinct CDR3 sequences, 15% to 25% seen once; the top ten hold around 9.2%. What was sequenced was PBMCs or a T cell subset sorted from them (not recorded which). Receptors were obtained from an adult woman who had mild COVID-19 (a few samples of this study predate the infection). Cell type and time point are not known. Both conserved end residues are part of each CDR3. The order of the fields is D gene, V gene, CDR3 length, clone size, J gene, CDR3 protein, CDR3 DNA. A D gene is named only where the DNA matches it firmly. Size is omitted from some rows. Given values are once, few, many or a class for expanded clones.

.,TRBV15,14,.,TRBJ2-7,CATSRDFGNYEQYF,TGTGCCACCAGCAGAGATTTCGGCAATTACGAGCAGTACTTC
TRBD2,TRBV20-1,17,few,TRBJ2-2,CSAPMGSGRGNTGELFF,TGCAGTGCTCCCATGGGGAGCGGGAGGGGGAACACCGGGGAGCTGTTTTTT
.,TRBV2,11,.,TRBJ2-7,CASKLVGEQYF,TGTGCCAGCAAGCTAGTGGGAGAGCAATACTTC
.,TRBV12-2,16,.,TRBJ2-7,CASRLDPATPSYEQYF,TGTGCAAGTCGCTTAGATCCGGCTACCCCATCCTACGAGCAGTACTTC
.,TRBV15,15,.,TRBJ2-7,CATSVNRDWNYEQYF,TGTGCCACCAGCGTAAACAGGGATTGGAACTACGAGCAGTACTTC
.,TRBV29-1,14,.,TRBJ2-7,CSVGRGDSFGEQYF,TGCAGCGTTGGAAGGGGTGATAGCTTTGGCGAGCAGTACTTC
.,TRBV7-9,17,.,TRBJ1-5,CASSFFPGVNSNQPQHF,TGTGCCAGCAGCTTCTTCCCAGGGGTCAATAGCAATCAGCCCCAGCATTTT
TRBD1,TRBV6-5,15,.,TRBJ2-5,CASTRTGAYQETQYF,TGTGCCAGCACAAGGACAGGGGCGTACCAAGAGACCCAGTACTTC
.,TRBV7-3,14,few,TRBJ2-1,CASSPRGNYNEQFF,TGTGCCAGCAGCCCTCGGGGAAACTACAATGAGCAGTTCTTC
TRBD1,TRBV4-1,15,.,TRBJ2-5,CASSLGQGGSETQYF,TGCGCCAGCAGCCTTGGACAGGGAGGCTCGGAGACCCAGTACTTC
.,TRBV29-1,12,.,TRBJ2-3,CSVTASTDTQYF,TGCAGCGTGACAGCTAGCACAGATACGCAGTATTTT
TRBD2,TRBV5-1,17,.,TRBJ2-2,CASSPAPGLKYGGELFF,TGCGCCAGCAGCCCCGCGCCGGGACTAAAGTACGGCGGGGAGCTGTTTTTT
.,TRBV3-1,11,.,TRBJ1-1,CASNNMGEAFF,TGTGCCAGCAACAACATGGGAGAAGCTTTCTTT
.,TRBV20-1,15,.,TRBJ2-5,CSARDGGVIQETQYF,TGCAGTGCTAGAGACGGGGGAGTCATCCAAGAGACCCAGTACTTC
TRBD1,TRBV5-1,18,few,TRBJ1-6,CASSLGTGMSYGNSPLHF,TGCGCCAGCAGCTTGGGGACAGGGATGAGTTATGGGAATTCACCCCTCCACTTT
.,TRBV7-3,14,.,TRBJ2-3,CASSPGGGDVVIHF,TGTGCCAGCAGCCCAGGGGGAGGGGACGTCGTAATCCATTTT
.,TRBV2,14,.,TRBJ2-7,CASRETGPSYEQYF,TGTGCCAGCAGGGAGACAGGCCCATCCTACGAGCAGTACTTC
TRBD1,TRBV6-6,18,few,TRBJ2-3,CASSFGTGYGVKADTQYF,TGTGCCAGCAGTTTCGGGACAGGGTATGGGGTTAAGGCAGATACGCAGTATTTT
TRBD1,TRBV5-6,15,.,TRBJ2-5,CASSSGQGRRETQYF,TGTGCCAGCAGCTCGGGACAGGGTAGGAGGGAGACCCAGTACTTC
TRBD1,TRBV7-3,14,.,TRBJ2-1,CASSRDRGRGEQFF,TGTGCCAGCAGCCGGGACAGGGGAAGGGGTGAGCAGTTCTTC
.,TRBV6-5,15,once,TRBJ2-7,CASSYHSDGTYEQYF,TGTGCCAGCAGTTACCATTCCGACGGCACCTACGAGCAGTACTTC
.,TRBV5-5,16,many,TRBJ2-1,CASSSDYGEYYNEQFF,TGTGCCAGCAGTTCCGACTATGGCGAATACTACAATGAGCAGTTCTTC
.,TRBV7-2,13,few,TRBJ2-7,CASSLPPVYEQYF,TGTGCCAGCAGCCTGCCCCCCGTCTACGAGCAGTACTTC
TRBD1,TRBV7-2,15,few,TRBJ1-1,CASSRIGQGASEAFF,TGTGCCAGCAGCAGGATAGGACAGGGGGCTTCTGAAGCTTTCTTT
.,TRBV12-3/TRBV12-4,13,.,TRBJ1-2,CASSQIREDGYTF,TGTGCCAGCAGTCAGATTAGAGAAGATGGCTACACCTTC
TRBD1,TRBV6-5,14,.,TRBJ1-6,CASRGDSQNSPLHF,TGTGCCAGCAGGGGGGACAGCCAAAATTCACCCCTCCACTTT
.,TRBV29-1,11,.,TRBJ2-7,CSVAEGYEQYF,TGCAGCGTTGCTGAGGGCTACGAGCAGTACTTC
.,TRBV5-1,16,many,TRBJ2-7,CASSPAGLKGSYEQYF,TGCGCCAGCAGCCCTGCTGGACTCAAAGGGTCCTACGAGCAGTACTTC
.,TRBV27,17,.,TRBJ2-1,CASSLTRATVSYNEQFF,TGTGCCAGCAGCCTCACGAGGGCCACGGTCAGCTACAATGAGCAGTTCTTC
TRBD2,TRBV29-1,14,few,TRBJ2-3,CSVGASGSTDTQYF,TGCAGCGTTGGGGCTAGCGGGAGCACAGATACGCAGTATTTT
TRBD2,TRBV12-3/TRBV12-4,19,.,TRBJ2-1,CASSLKSTSGRPPSNEQFF,TGTGCCAGCAGCCTGAAGTCGACTAGCGGGAGGCCCCCTTCCAATGAGCAGTTCTTC
.,TRBV29-1,10,few,TRBJ2-5,CSVEIETQYF,TGCAGCGTTGAAATCGAGACCCAGTACTTC
TRBD2,TRBV7-2,15,few,TRBJ2-5,CASSRQLAPEETQYF,TGTGCCAGCAGTCGTCAACTAGCGCCCGAAGAGACCCAGTACTTC
TRBD2,TRBV20-1,15,.,TRBJ2-3,CSARSPGLAGGPRYF,TGCAGTGCTAGATCGCCGGGACTAGCGGGAGGCCCGAGGTATTTT
.,TRBV3-1,18,.,TRBJ2-6,CASSRSQSGRTGANVLTF,TGTGCCAGCAGCCGCTCTCAGTCGGGACGTACTGGGGCCAACGTCCTGACTTTC
TRBD1,TRBV5-1,17,.,TRBJ1-1,CASSEVYRGRRNTEAFF,TGCGCCAGCAGCGAGGTATACAGGGGGCGAAGGAACACTGAAGCTTTCTTT
TRBD1,TRBV5-1,15,.,TRBJ1-1,CASSSLTGAGTEAFF,TGCGCCAGCAGCTCACTAACAGGGGCCGGAACTGAAGCTTTCTTT
TRBD1,TRBV5-1,15,.,TRBJ2-7,CASSWGQGPSYEQYF,TGCGCCAGCAGCTGGGGACAGGGGCCCTCCTACGAGCAGTACTTC
.,TRBV5-1,16,few,TRBJ1-1,CASSPSDRPGGTEAFF,TGCGCCAGCAGCCCCTCGGACCGGCCCGGGGGTACTGAAGCTTTCTTT
TRBD2,TRBV7-2,14,.,TRBJ2-3,CASSEAGGWGTQYF,TGTGCCAGCAGCGAAGCGGGGGGATGGGGTACGCAGTATTTT
.,TRBV6-1,14,.,TRBJ2-7,CASSEGTPPYEQYF,TGTGCCAGCAGTGAAGGGACACCCCCCTACGAGCAGTACTTC
.,TRBV4-2,14,.,TRBJ2-7,CASSQDSGSSEQYF,TGTGCCAGCAGCCAAGATTCCGGATCTAGCGAGCAGTACTTC
.,TRBV20-1,13,few,TRBJ1-2,CSARVEVSYGYTF,TGCAGTGCTAGAGTAGAAGTATCCTATGGCTACACCTTC
.,TRBV19,16,.,TRBJ1-4,CASSRSRRTTNEKLFF,TGTGCCAGTAGTAGGTCCCGGAGGACAACTAATGAAAAACTGTTTTTT
.,TRBV10-3,12,.,TRBJ2-5,CAIKEPGETQYF,TGTGCCATCAAGGAGCCCGGTGAGACCCAGTACTTC
.,TRBV6-2/TRBV6-3,15,.,TRBJ1-2,CASSYQDSVFYGYTF,TGTGCCAGCAGTTACCAGGACAGCGTATTCTATGGCTACACCTTC
.,TRBV20-1,15,.,TRBJ2-7,CSAPNRSYPLYEQYF,TGCAGTGCTCCTAACAGGAGCTACCCTCTCTACGAGCAGTACTTC
TRBD2,TRBV5-1,16,.,TRBJ2-3,CASSGGTSGSPDTQYF,TGCGCCAGCAGCGGGGGGACTAGCGGGTCCCCAGATACGCAGTATTTT
TRBD2,TRBV24-1,16,.,TRBJ2-1,CATSDRGLAGDNEQFF,TGTGCCACCAGTGATCGCGGACTAGCGGGGGACAATGAGCAGTTCTTC
TRBD2,TRBV6-5,19,.,TRBJ2-3,CASSYYPNLAGASTDTQYF,TGTGCCAGCAGTTACTACCCTAATTTAGCGGGAGCTAGCACAGATACGCAGTATTTT
TRBD2,TRBV15,14,.,TRBJ2-1,CATKRAGGPYEQFF,TGTGCCACGAAGAGAGCGGGAGGGCCGTATGAGCAGTTCTTC